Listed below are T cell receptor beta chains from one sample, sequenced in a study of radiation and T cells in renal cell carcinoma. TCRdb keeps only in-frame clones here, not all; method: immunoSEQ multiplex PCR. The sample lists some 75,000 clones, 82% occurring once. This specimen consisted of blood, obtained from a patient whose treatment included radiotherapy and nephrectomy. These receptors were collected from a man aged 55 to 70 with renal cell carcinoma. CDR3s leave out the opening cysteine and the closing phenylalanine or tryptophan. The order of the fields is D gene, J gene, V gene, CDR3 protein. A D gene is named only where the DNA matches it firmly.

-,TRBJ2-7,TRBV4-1,ASSQGDRSYEQY
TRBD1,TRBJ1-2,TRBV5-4,ASSPGTGAYGYT
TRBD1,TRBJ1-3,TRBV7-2,ASSVGQGRNTIY
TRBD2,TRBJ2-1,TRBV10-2,ASIVPSREGNRNEQF
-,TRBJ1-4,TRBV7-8,ASSLGRRSEGEKLF
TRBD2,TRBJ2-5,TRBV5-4,ASSLDLAGEETQY
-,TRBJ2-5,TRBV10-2,ASSEFWQGEETQY
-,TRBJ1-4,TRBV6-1,ASRRNEKLF
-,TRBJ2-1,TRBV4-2,ASSQDRLGGFARDEQF
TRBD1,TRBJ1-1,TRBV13,ASSFSGTGGTEAF